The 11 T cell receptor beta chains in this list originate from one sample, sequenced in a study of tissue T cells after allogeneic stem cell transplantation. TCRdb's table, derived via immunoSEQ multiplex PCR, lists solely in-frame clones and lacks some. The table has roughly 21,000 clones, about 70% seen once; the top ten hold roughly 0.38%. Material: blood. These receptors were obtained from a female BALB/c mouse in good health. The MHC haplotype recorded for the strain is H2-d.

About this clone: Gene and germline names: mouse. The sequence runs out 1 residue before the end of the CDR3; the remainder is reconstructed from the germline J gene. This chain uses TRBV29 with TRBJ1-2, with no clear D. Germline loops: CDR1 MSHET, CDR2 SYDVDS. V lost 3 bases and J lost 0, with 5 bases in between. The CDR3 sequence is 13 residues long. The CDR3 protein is CASSFQSNSDYTF. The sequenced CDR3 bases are TGTGCTAGCAGTTTTCAATCAAACTCCGACTACACC. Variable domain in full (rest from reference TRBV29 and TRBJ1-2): DMKVTQMPRYLIKRMGENVLLECGQDMSHETMYWYRQDPGLGLQLIYISYDVDSNSEGDIPKGYRVSRKKREHFSLILDSAKTNQTSVYFCASSFQSNSDYTFGSGTRLLVI.

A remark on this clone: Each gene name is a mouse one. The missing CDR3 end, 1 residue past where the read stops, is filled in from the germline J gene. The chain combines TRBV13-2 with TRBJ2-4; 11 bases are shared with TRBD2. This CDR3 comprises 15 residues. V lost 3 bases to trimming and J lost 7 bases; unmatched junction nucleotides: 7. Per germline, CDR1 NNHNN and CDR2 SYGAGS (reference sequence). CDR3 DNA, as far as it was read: TGTGCCAGCGGTGGTCACTGGGGGGGCGAGGACACCTTGTAC. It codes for CASGGHWGGEDTLY. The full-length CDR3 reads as CASGGHWGGEDTLYF.

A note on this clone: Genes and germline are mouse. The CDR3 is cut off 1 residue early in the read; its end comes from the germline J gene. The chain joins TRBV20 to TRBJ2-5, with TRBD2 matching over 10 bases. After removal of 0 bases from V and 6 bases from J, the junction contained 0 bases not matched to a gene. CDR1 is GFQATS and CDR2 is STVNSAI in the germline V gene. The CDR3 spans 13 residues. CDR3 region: CGAREDWGDTQYF. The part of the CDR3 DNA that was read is TGTGGTGCTAGGGAGGACTGGGGGGACACCCAGTAC.

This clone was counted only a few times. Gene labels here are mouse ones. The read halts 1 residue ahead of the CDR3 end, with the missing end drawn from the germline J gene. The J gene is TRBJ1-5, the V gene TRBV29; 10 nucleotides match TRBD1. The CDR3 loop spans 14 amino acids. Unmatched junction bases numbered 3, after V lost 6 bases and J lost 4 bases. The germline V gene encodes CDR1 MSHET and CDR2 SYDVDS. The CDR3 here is CASSRDRGNQAPLF. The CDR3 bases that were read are TGTGCTAGCAGCCGGGACAGGGGAAACCAGGCTCCGCTT.

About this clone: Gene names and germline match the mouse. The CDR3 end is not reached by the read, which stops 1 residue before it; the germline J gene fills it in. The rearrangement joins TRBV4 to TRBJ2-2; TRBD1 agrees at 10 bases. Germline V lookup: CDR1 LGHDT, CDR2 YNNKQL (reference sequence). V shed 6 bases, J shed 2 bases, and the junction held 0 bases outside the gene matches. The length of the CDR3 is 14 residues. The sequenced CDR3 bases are TGTGCCAGCAGGGGACAGGGGAACACCGGGCAGCTCTAC. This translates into CASRGQGNTGQLY. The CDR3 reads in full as CASRGQGNTGQLYF.

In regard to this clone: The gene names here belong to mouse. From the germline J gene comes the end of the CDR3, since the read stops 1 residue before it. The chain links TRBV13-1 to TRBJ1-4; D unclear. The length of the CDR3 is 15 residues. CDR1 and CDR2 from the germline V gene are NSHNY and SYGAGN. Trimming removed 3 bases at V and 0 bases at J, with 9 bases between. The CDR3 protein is CASSGDNFSNERLFF. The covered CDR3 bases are TGTGCCAGCAGTGGAGACAATTTTTCCAACGAAAGATTATTT.

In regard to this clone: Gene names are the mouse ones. The CDR3 loop reads CAWRRDRGHSDYTF. The part of the CDR3 DNA that was read is TGTGCCTGGAGGAGGGACAGGGGGCACTCCGACTACACC. This chain connects TRBV31 to TRBJ1-2; TRBD1 matches at 12 bases. Read coverage stops 1 residue before the CDR3 terminus; the germline J gene supplies the remainder. The V gene end was trimmed by 3 bases and the J gene end by 3 bases; junction bases not matched to a gene: 2. Germline assignment: CDR1 GKSSPN and CDR2 SITVG. This CDR3 spans 14 amino acids. The variable domain in full, with the rest retrieved from reference TRBV31 and TRBJ1-2, is AQTIHQWPVAEIKAVGSPLSLGCTIKGKSSPNLYWYWQATGGTLQQLFYSITVGQVESVVQLNLSASRPKDDQFILSTEKLLLSHSGFYLCAWRRDRGHSDYTFGSGTRLLVI.

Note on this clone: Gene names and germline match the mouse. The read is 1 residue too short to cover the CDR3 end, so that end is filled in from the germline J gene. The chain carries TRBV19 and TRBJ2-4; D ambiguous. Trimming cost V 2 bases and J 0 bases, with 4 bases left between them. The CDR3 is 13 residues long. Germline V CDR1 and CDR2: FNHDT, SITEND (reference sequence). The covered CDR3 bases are TGTGCCAGCAGTATCAGTAGTCAAAACACCTTGTAC. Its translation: CASSISSQNTLY. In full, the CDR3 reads CASSISSQNTLYF.

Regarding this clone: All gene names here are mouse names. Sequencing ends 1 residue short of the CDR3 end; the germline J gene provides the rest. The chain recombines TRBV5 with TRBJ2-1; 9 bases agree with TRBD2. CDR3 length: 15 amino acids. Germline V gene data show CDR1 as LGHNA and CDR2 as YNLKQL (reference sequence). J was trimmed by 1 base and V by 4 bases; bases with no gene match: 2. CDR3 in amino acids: CASSPDWGNYAEQFF. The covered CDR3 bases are TGTGCCAGCAGCCCCGACTGGGGGAACTATGCTGAGCAGTTC.

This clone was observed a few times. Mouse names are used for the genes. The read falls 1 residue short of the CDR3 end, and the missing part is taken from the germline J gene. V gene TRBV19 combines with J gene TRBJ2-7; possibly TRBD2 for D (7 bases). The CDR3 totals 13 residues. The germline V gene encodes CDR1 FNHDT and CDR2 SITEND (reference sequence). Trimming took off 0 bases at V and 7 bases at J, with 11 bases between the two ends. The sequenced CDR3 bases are TGTGCCAGCAGTATAGGGGGGGCGCGGGAACAGTAC. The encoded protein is CASSIGGAREQY. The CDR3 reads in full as CASSIGGAREQYF. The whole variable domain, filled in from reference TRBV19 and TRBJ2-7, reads GGIITQTPKFLIGQEGQKLTLKCQQNFNHDTMYWYRQDSGKGLRLIYYSITENDLQKGDLSEGYDASREKKSSFSLTVTSAQKNEMAVFLCASSIGGAREQYFGPGTRLTVL.

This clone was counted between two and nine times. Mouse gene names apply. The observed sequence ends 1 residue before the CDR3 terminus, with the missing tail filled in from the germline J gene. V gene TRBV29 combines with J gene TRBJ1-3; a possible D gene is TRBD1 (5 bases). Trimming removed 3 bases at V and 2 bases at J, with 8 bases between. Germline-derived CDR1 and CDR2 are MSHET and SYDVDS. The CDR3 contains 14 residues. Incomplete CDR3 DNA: TGTGCTAGCAGTTTGCCGGGGGCTGGAAATACGCTCTAT. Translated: CASSLPGAGNTLY. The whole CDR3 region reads CASSLPGAGNTLYF.